This passage covers 29 T cell receptor beta chains from one sample sequenced in a study of blood T cells in healthy people across ages. Alongside a J-beta primer mix, a sample-barcoded 5' primer served in a second PCR lasting about 7 to 12 cycles. Via MiXCR, TCRdb re-called the 5' RACE reads, giving one row per CDR3 protein. This table holds some 1.1 million distinct CDR3 sequences, around two fifths found once. The sequenced sample was blood. These receptors were obtained from a man aged 18 to 29 in good health.

Only a few counts were recorded for this clonotype. The V call is TRBV12-3 or TRBV12-4, the J call TRBJ2-5; 7 bases match TRBD1. CDR3 length: 15 amino acids. After removal of 5 bases from V and 1 base from J, the junction contained 7 bases not matched to a gene. In DNA, the CDR3 is TGTGCCAGCAGTCAGGGACAGTGGGGCCAAGAGACCCAGTACTTC. It codes for CASSQGQWGQETQYF.

The chain is built from TRBV7-2 and TRBJ2-5; TRBD1 is a possible D gene (6 bases). The V and J ends lost 5 bases and 2 bases respectively, with 12 bases between them. CDR3 length: 14 residues. In germline, CDR1 is SGHTA, CDR2 FQGNSA. The chain's CDR3 is CASSRRQAQETQYF. CDR3 in DNA: TGTGCCAGCAGCCGTCGACAGGCACAAGAGACCCAGTACTTC. Complete variable domain (other parts from reference TRBV7-2 and TRBJ2-5): GAGVSQSPSNKVTEKGKDVELRCDPISGHTALYWYRQSLGQGLEFLIYFQGNSAPDKSGLPSDRFSAERTGGSVSTLTIQRTQQEDSAVYLCASSRRQAQETQYFGPGTRLLVL.

This clonotype has just a few counts. The chain joins TRBV7-9 to TRBJ2-1; 7 bases match TRBD1. The better agreement between TRBJ2-7 and the DNA end casts doubt on the J call. Germline CDR1 SEHNR, CDR2 FQNEAQ (reference sequence). The CDR3 is made up of 11 amino acids. CDR3 sequence reads: CATHRGNEQYF. The CDR3, as DNA: TGTGCCACCCACAGGGGCAATGAGCAGTACTTC.

This chain connects TRBV7-2 to TRBJ1-6, with TRBD1 identical over 9 bases. The CDR3 contains 18 residues. Germline CDR1 reads SGHTA; CDR2 reads FQGNSA. The V segment lost 1 base and the J segment 9 bases; nucleotides outside the gene matches: 13. The CDR3 region has the DNA TGTGCCAGCAGCTTAGAGGTTGGGGACAGGGTGGGAATTTCACCCCTCCACTTT. Translation: CASSLEVGDRVGISPLHF.

This clonotype has only a few counts. V gene TRBV20-1 combines with J gene TRBJ2-3; weak D call: TRBD2 (6 bases). CDR1 and CDR2 from the germline V gene are DFQATT and SNEGSKA (reference sequence). The CDR3 totals 16 residues. V gave up 0 bases and J gave up 2 bases, with 15 bases separating them. DNA of the CDR3: TGCAGTGCTAGAGATATCGAAAGGGAGGACACAGATACGCAGTATTTT. Translation gives CSARDIEREDTDTQYF.

This chain joins TRBV27 and TRBJ2-2; D remains ambiguous. The V end was cut by 4 bases, the J end by 5 bases, with 2 bases between. CDR1 is MNHEY and CDR2 is SMNVEV in the germline V gene (reference sequence). The CDR3 totals 11 residues. The CDR3 DNA reads TGTGCCAGCAGTTGGACCGGGGAGCTGTTTTTT. This gives the protein CASSWTGELFF.

On this clonotype itself: The conserved phenylalanine or tryptophan is not found at the CDR3 terminus, so this likely reflects a read error. The chain couples TRBV6-2 or TRBV6-3 to TRBJ2-5, with 9 bases that match TRBD2. CDR3 length: 17 residues. The germline gives CDR1 MNHEY, CDR2 SVGEGT. The CDR3 reads CAGSYSQSTSGKETQYL. Written as DNA, the CDR3 is TGTGCCGGCAGTTACTCCCAATCGACTAGCGGAAAAGAGACCCAGTACTTG.

The rearrangement links TRBV6-5 to TRBJ2-3; 7 positions agree with TRBD1. This CDR3 has 14 amino acids. V trimming: 6 bases; J trimming: 14 bases; junction bases outside the gene matches: 17. CDR1 is MNHEY, CDR2 SVGAGI, per germline. Here the CDR3 DNA reads TGTGCCAGCAGACTGGACAGGTGGTCCCTTGGTTCGTATTTT. This encodes CASRLDRWSLGSYF.

The chain joins TRBV5-1 to TRBJ2-2; TRBD1 matches 9 bases. The CDR3 is made up of 17 amino acids. V dropped 3 bases and J dropped 2; count of bases not matched to a gene: 8. CDR1 and CDR2 (germline): SGHRS, YFSETQ. The CDR3 is CASSSSPGQGNTGELFF. In nucleotides, the CDR3 is TGCGCCAGCAGCTCCTCACCGGGACAGGGAAACACCGGGGAGCTGTTTTTT.

This clonotype has just a few counts. This sequence joins TRBV9 and TRBJ2-1; TRBD2 aligns across 10 bases. In germline, CDR1 is SGDLS, CDR2 YYNGEE. The CDR3 totals 13 residues. The V gene end was trimmed by 1 base and the J gene end by 13 bases; junction bases not matched to a gene: 5. In DNA, the CDR3 is TGTGCCAGCAGCGTAAGTAGCGGGGGGCCCCAGTTCTTC. This gives the protein CASSVSSGGPQFF.

This sequence joins TRBV7-2 and TRBJ2-7; D is unclear. The CDR3 runs to 13 residues. V was trimmed by 2 bases and J by 2 bases, leaving 7 bases between them. Germline CDR1 reads SGHTA; CDR2 reads FQGNSA. CDR3: CASSLNGAYEQYF. The CDR3 DNA sequence: TGTGCCAGCAGCTTAAACGGAGCCTACGAGCAGTACTTC.

The genes are TRBV11-1 and TRBJ2-1; D possibly matches TRBD1 or TRBD2 (5 bases each). In germline, CDR1 is SGHAT, CDR2 FQDESV (reference sequence). The CDR3 spans 12 residues. V was cut by 5 bases and J by 12 bases, with 14 bases left in between. The CDR3 region is CASSGTGTGQFF. The CDR3 DNA reads TGTGCCAGCAGCGGAACCGGGACCGGGCAGTTCTTC.

In its sample, this clonotype was seen a few times. The CDR3 loop reads CASLQGDAAVYTF. The CDR3 DNA reads as TGTGCCAGCCTACAGGGGGATGCAGCCGTCTACACCTTC. V usage is TRBV2 and J usage is TRBJ1-2, with 8 nucleotides matching TRBD1. Per the germline V gene, CDR1 is SNHLY and CDR2 is FYNNEI. This CDR3 spans 13 amino acids. V gave up 8 bases and J gave up 10 bases; unmatched junction bases: 12.

This clonotype appeared a few times. The CDR3 sequence: CSAPRLAENTDTQYF. The CDR3 nucleotides read TGCAGTGCTCCAAGACTAGCGGAGAACACAGATACGCAGTATTTT. The rearrangement joins TRBV20-1 to TRBJ2-3; 9 nucleotides agree with TRBD2. The germline gives CDR1 DFQATT, CDR2 SNEGSKA (reference sequence). The V segment lost 5 bases and the J segment 2 bases; nucleotides outside the gene matches: 8. The CDR3 length is 15 residues.

This clonotype was seen a handful of times. The chain combines TRBV29-1 with TRBJ2-1, with TRBD1 matching 8 bases. Germline V gene sequence: CDR1 SQVTM, CDR2 ANQGSEA. CDR3 size: 13 residues. Here the CDR3 DNA reads TGCGCAGGGGGCGGACTTTCCTACAATGAGCAGTTCTTC. Its translation is CAGGGLSYNEQFF.

CDR3 in amino acids: CASSEGQGPFYEQYF. The CDR3 nucleotides read TGTGCCAGCAGTGAGGGACAGGGGCCCTTTTACGAGCAGTACTTC. The chain employs TRBV6-1 and TRBJ2-7; TRBD1 agrees at 10 bases. Per the germline V gene, CDR1 is MNHNS and CDR2 is SASEGT. This CDR3 has 15 amino acids. Trimming cost V 3 bases and J 4 bases; bases outside gene matches: 6.

A few counts support this clonotype. In nucleotides, the CDR3 is TGCAGTGCTAGAGGTAGAGGCGAGCAGTACTTC. This encodes CSARGRGEQYF. This sequence joins TRBV20-1 and TRBJ2-7; no reliable D call. The germline V and J ends were trimmed by 1 base and 6 bases, with 7 bases remaining between them. CDR3 length equals 11 residues. CDR1 DFQATT and CDR2 SNEGSKA come from the germline V gene (reference sequence).

The V and J genes are TRBV10-3 and TRBJ2-7, with D unresolved. CDR3 length: 11 amino acids. With 10 bases removed from V and 0 bases from J, the gap between germline ends came to 7 bases. Per germline, CDR1 ENHRY and CDR2 SYGVKD. In nucleotides, the CDR3 is TGTGCCACTGGGCCCTCCTACGAGCAGTACTTC. Amino acid sequence: CATGPSYEQYF.

The rearrangement joins TRBV27 to TRBJ2-2; the D gene is possibly TRBD2 (7 bases). The CDR3 contains 15 residues. Trimming shortened V by 2 bases and J by 7 bases, and 14 bases separated the two germline ends. Germline V gene data show CDR1 as MNHEY and CDR2 as SMNVEV (reference sequence). The CDR3 sequence: CASSLEWGGHGELFF. The CDR3 DNA reads TGTGCCAGCAGTTTAGAGTGGGGGGGGCACGGGGAGCTGTTTTTT.

The V and J genes are TRBV28 and TRBJ1-2; 8 bases align to TRBD1. Germline assignment: CDR1 MDHEN and CDR2 SYDVKM. The CDR3 is 15 residues long. V shed 3 bases and J 1 base; nucleotides not matched to a gene: 4. The CDR3 here is CASSFPTGGNYGYTF. CDR3 bases: TGTGCCAGCAGTTTCCCCACAGGGGGTAACTATGGCTACACCTTC.

With respect to this clonotype: Germline is not matched at one junction end, which may reflect a read error. The chain recombines TRBV2 with TRBJ2-2, with TRBD2 matching over 12 bases. This CDR3 contains 15 residues. Germline V gene sequence: CDR1 SNHLY, CDR2 FYNNEI. DNA of the CDR3: TGCGCCAGCAGCGAACTAGCGGGGGGCGTCGGGGAGCTGTTTTTT. It yields the protein CASSELAGGVGELFF.

With regard to this clonotype: The CDR3 does not end in the conserved phenylalanine or tryptophan, so this is likely a read error. This chain links TRBV4-3 with TRBJ2-1; 8 positions match TRBD1. Trimming took 4 bases from V and 4 from J; bases not matched to a gene: 6. The CDR3 extends over 15 amino acids. Per germline, CDR1 LGHNA and CDR2 YSLEER. The CDR3 sequence: CASSPDREEYNEQFL. The DNA of the CDR3 is TGCGCCAGCAGCCCGGACAGGGAGGAATACAATGAGCAGTTCTTG.

A few counts support this clonotype. The CDR3 spells CASSSLLSGRYEQFF. The CDR3 bases are TGTGCCAGCAGCTCCCTACTTTCGGGTAGGTATGAGCAGTTCTTC. The V gene is TRBV7-9, the J gene TRBJ2-1; D is ambiguous. The CDR3 consists of 15 residues. Germline values: CDR1 SEHNR, CDR2 FQNEAQ (reference sequence). Trimming stripped 4 bases from V and 8 bases from J, with 18 bases between.

This clonotype was counted ten times or more. This chain uses TRBV10-3 with TRBJ1-5; the D is unclear. The ends were cut back, 10 bases at V and 4 bases at J, with 14 bases in the middle. The germline V gene encodes CDR1 ENHRY and CDR2 SYGVKD. The CDR3 totals 13 residues. CDR3 amino acids: CATRADLNQPQHF. The CDR3 DNA reads TGTGCCACCCGCGCGGACCTTAATCAGCCCCAGCATTTT.

A few counts support this clonotype. The chain combines TRBV7-3 with TRBJ2-7, with D possibly matching TRBD2 (6 bases). Per germline, CDR1 SGHTA and CDR2 FQGTGA. Trimming stripped 1 base from V and 7 bases from J, with 11 bases between. CDR3 size: 13 residues. The CDR3 sequence is CASSLISRDEQYF. In DNA, the CDR3 is TGTGCCAGCAGCTTAATTTCGCGGGATGAGCAGTACTTC. Complete variable domain (other parts from reference TRBV7-3 and TRBJ2-7): GAGVSQTPSNKVTEKGKYVELRCDPISGHTALYWYRQSLGQGPEFLIYFQGTGAADDSGLPNDRFFAVRPEGSVSTLKIQRTERGDSAVYLCASSLISRDEQYFGPGTRLTVT.

This clonotype was found many times. The chain couples TRBV4-3 to TRBJ2-3, with D perhaps TRBD1 (5 bases). This CDR3 spans 15 amino acids. V lost 2 bases and J 0 bases, leaving 9 bases between the germline ends. Germline lookup yields CDR1 LGHNA and CDR2 YSLEER. CDR3: CASSQQGLSTDTQYF. DNA of the CDR3: TGCGCCAGCAGCCAACAGGGCCTAAGCACAGATACGCAGTATTTT.

About this clonotype: With a much larger clone just one base away, this may be a read error. V and J are TRBV7-2 and TRBJ1-1; D is ambiguous. Trimming took off 6 bases at V and 0 bases at J, with 8 bases between the two ends. Germline CDR1 SGHTA, CDR2 FQGNSA. This CDR3 has 13 residues. The CDR3 is CTSSRDLNTEAFF. As DNA, the CDR3 is TGTACCAGCAGTCGCGATTTGAACACTGAAGCTTTCTTT.

The genes are TRBV27 and TRBJ2-2; D is ambiguous. The CDR3 runs 14 residues. Germline V CDR1 and CDR2: MNHEY, SMNVEV (reference sequence). V was cut by 5 bases and J by 4 bases, with 11 bases left in between. The CDR3 here is CASSAVSPTGELFF. For the CDR3, the DNA is TGTGCCAGCAGTGCGGTGAGCCCCACCGGGGAGCTGTTTTTT.

The chain joins TRBV28 to TRBJ2-1; TRBD1 agrees at 7 bases. CDR1 MDHEN and CDR2 SYDVKM come from the germline V gene. Trimming at V came to 5 bases and at J to 5 bases, leaving 6 bases not matched to a gene. The CDR3 length is 14 residues. The CDR3 coding sequence is TGTGCCAGCAGTGTAAGGGGGCCCCACAATGAGCAGTTCTTC. Residues: CASSVRGPHNEQFF.